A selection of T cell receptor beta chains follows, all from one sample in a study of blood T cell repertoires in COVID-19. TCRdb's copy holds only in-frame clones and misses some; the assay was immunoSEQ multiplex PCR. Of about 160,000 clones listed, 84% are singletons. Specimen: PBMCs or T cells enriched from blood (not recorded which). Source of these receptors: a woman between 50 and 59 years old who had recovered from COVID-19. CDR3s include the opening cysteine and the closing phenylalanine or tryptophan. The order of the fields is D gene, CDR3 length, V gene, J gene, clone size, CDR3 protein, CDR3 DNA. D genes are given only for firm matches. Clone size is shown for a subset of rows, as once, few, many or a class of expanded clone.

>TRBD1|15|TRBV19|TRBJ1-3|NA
CASSISQGFGNTIYF
TGTGCCAGTAGTATCTCACAGGGGTTCGGAAACACCATATATTTT
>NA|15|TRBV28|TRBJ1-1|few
CASRPVGVANTEAFF
TGTGCCAGCAGACCAGTCGGGGTGGCGAACACTGAAGCTTTCTTT
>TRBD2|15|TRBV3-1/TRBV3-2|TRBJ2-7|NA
CASSRPSLAGVEQYF
TGTGCCAGCAGCCGCCCCAGCCTAGCGGGGGTTGAGCAGTACTTC
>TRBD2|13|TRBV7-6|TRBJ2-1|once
CASRLGLVGEQFF
TGTGCCAGTCGCCTCGGACTAGTCGGCGAGCAGTTCTTC
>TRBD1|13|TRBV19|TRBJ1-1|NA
CASRDREARQAFF
TGTGCCAGTAGGGACAGGGAAGCGCGACAAGCTTTCTTT
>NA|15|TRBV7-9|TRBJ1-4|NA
CASSPPIATNEKLFF
TGTGCCAGCAGCCCCCCCATTGCAACTAATGAAAAACTGTTTTTT
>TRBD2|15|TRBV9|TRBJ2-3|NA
CASSRSAGPTDTQYF
TGTGCCAGCAGCCGTTCAGCGGGACCCACAGATACGCAGTATTTT
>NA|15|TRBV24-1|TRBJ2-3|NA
CATSDFSAGADTQYF
TGTGCCACCAGTGATTTCAGCGCGGGTGCAGATACGCAGTATTTT
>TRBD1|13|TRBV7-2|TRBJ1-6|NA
CASSSRTGRPLHF
TGTGCCAGCAGCTCTCGGACAGGCAGACCCCTCCACTTT
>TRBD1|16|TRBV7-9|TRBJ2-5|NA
CASSRLGVQGAETQYF
TGTGCCAGCAGCCGCTTGGGGGTACAGGGGGCCGAGACCCAGTACTTC
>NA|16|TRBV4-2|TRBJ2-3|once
CASSQEGPGGADTQYF
TGTGCCAGCAGCCAAGAGGGACCGGGGGGCGCAGATACGCAGTATTTT
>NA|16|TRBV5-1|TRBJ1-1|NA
CASSRGAAEPYTEAFF
TGCGCCAGCAGCCGGGGTGCAGCAGAACCCTACACTGAAGCTTTCTTT
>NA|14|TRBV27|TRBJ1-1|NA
CASSPPGWSTEAFF
TGTGCCAGCAGTCCCCCAGGGTGGTCGACTGAAGCTTTCTTT
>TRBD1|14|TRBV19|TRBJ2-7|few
CASSIQDRGGEQYF
TGTGCCAGTAGTATTCAGGACAGGGGAGGGGAGCAGTACTTC
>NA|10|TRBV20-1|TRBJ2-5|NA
CSVLKQTQYF
TGCAGTGTTTTAAAGCAGACCCAGTACTTC
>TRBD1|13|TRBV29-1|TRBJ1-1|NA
CSVDRSTGTEAFF
TGCAGCGTGGACAGGAGTACGGGAACTGAAGCTTTCTTT
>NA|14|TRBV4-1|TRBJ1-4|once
CASSQDHSREKLFF
TGCGCCAGCAGCCAAGATCACAGCCGTGAAAAACTGTTTTTT
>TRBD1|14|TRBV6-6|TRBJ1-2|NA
CASSYSDRGDGYTF
TGTGCCAGCAGTTACTCGGACAGGGGCGATGGCTACACCTTC
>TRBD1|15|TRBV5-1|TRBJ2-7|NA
CASSPPGTGGDEQYF
TGCGCCAGCAGCCCTCCCGGGACAGGGGGAGACGAGCAGTACTTC
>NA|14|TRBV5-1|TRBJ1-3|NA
CASSLDSGGDTIYF
TGCGCCAGCAGCTTGGATTCGGGCGGGGACACCATATATTTT
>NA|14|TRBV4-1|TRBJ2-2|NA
CASSQEAGAGELFF
TGCGCCAGCAGCCAAGAGGCAGGGGCCGGGGAGCTGTTTTTT
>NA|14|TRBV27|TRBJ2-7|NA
CASSSLVRQIEQYF
TGTGCCAGCAGCTCCCTAGTGCGCCAGATCGAGCAGTACTTC
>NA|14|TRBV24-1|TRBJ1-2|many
CATSETGIRYGYTF
TGTGCCACCAGTGAGACCGGGATCAGATATGGCTACACCTTC
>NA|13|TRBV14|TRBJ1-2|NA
CASTSGLNYGYTF
TGTGCCAGTACCAGTGGTTTGAACTATGGCTACACCTTC
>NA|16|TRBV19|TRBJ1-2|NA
CASSIGGHGLNYGYTF
TGTGCCAGTAGTATAGGGGGACACGGATTGAACTATGGCTACACCTTC
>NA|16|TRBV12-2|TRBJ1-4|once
CASRLNWTGKNEKLFF
TGTGCAAGTCGCCTCAACTGGACAGGGAAGAATGAAAAACTGTTTTTT
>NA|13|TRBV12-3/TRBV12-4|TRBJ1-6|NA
CASGFNRDSPLHF
TGTGCCAGCGGCTTTAACCGGGATTCACCCCTCCACTTT
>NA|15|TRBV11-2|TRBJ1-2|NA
CASSFAVGSREGYTF
TGTGCCAGCAGCTTCGCCGTCGGTTCCAGGGAAGGTTACACCTTC
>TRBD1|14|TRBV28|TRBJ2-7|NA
CATNYGQVGYEQYF
TGTGCCACCAACTACGGACAGGTTGGTTACGAGCAGTACTTC
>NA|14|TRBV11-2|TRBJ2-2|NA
CASSLDPVPGELFF
TGTGCCAGCAGCTTAGACCCGGTTCCCGGGGAGCTGTTTTTT
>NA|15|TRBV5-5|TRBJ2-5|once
CASSSGDALGETQYF
TGTGCCAGCAGCTCAGGGGACGCCTTAGGGGAGACCCAGTACTTC
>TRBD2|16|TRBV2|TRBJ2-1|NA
CASRSRLAGSHNEQFF
TGTGCCAGCAGATCTCGACTAGCGGGGTCTCACAATGAGCAGTTCTTC
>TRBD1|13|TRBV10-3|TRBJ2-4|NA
CAISEQGGNIQYF
TGTGCCATCAGTGAACAGGGGGGAAACATTCAGTACTTC
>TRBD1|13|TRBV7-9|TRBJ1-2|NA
CASSLQGDYGYTF
TGTGCCAGCAGCTTGCAGGGGGACTATGGCTACACCTTC
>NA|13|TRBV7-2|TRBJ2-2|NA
CASRFRGTGELFF
TGTGCCAGCAGGTTCCGGGGGACCGGGGAGCTGTTTTTT